A single sample gave rise to the 2 T cell receptor beta chains below, sequenced in a study of T-cell reconstitution after alpha-beta-depleted transplantation in children. Unique molecular identifiers were built into the TCRbeta library. Via MiXCR, TCRdb re-called the PCR reads, giving one row per CDR3 protein. Of just under 350,000 distinct CDR3 sequences detected, around 15% appear once; the ten largest clones hold roughly 41%. The sequences come from PBMCs, mostly from graft donor cells, collected 360 days after TCRalphabeta/CD19-depleted stem cell transplant. The receptors derive from a male patient between 2 and 15 years old who had a stem cell transplant for acute lymphoblastic leukemia, so the T cells may come from the graft donor.

The CDR3: CSASLFGGYNEQFF. The CDR3 coding sequence is TGCAGTGCTAGTCTTTTCGGGGGGTACAATGAGCAGTTCTTC. V usage is TRBV20-1 and J usage is TRBJ2-1; 7 positions match TRBD2. The CDR3 covers 14 residues. CDR1 and CDR2 (germline): DFQATT, SNEGSKA (reference sequence). J was trimmed by 4 bases and V by 3 bases; bases with no gene match: 6.

This clonotype was seen repeatedly, ten times or more. V gene TRBV29-1 combines with J gene TRBJ2-5; 11 bases align to TRBD2. V dropped 7 bases and J dropped 5; count of bases not matched to a gene: 6. The CDR3 extends over 13 amino acids. In germline, CDR1 is SQVTM, CDR2 ANQGSEA. This CDR3 is CSAKLAGVETQYF. As DNA, the CDR3 is TGCAGCGCAAAACTAGCGGGAGTGGAGACCCAGTACTTC.